This T cell receptor (beta chain) originates from a study of B cell selection in AIRE deficiency. The germline gives CDR1 SNHLY, CDR2 FYNNEI. Trimming took 6 bases from V and 8 from J, leaving 19 bases between them. This CDR3 comprises 14 residues. Regulatory T cells were sorted as CD4+CD25hiCD127low/negative. Clones were sequenced by immunoSEQ multiplex PCR, and TCRdb holds only the in-frame ones, with some missing. Among tens of thousands of clones listed, about 95% were seen once. This sequence originates from a human donor with AIRE deficiency. The V call is TRBV2, the J call TRBJ1-2; D is unclear. Sequencing was carried out using Tregs sorted from PBMCs. CDR3 sequence: CASSATRSGGGYTF. Written as DNA, the CDR3 is TGTGCCAGCAGCGCGACGAGAAGTGGTGGAGGCTACACCTTC.